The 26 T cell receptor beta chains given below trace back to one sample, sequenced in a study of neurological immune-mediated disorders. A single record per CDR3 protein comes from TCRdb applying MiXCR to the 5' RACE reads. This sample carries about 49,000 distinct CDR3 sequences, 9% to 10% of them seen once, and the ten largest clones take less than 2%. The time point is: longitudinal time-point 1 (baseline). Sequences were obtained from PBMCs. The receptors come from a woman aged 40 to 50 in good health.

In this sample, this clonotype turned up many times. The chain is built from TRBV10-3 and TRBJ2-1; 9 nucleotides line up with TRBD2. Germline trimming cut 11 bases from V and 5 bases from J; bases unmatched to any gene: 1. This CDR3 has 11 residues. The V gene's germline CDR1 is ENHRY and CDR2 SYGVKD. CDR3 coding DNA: TGTGCCGGCGGGGGGGACAATGAGCAGTTCTTC. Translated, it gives CAGGGDNEQFF.

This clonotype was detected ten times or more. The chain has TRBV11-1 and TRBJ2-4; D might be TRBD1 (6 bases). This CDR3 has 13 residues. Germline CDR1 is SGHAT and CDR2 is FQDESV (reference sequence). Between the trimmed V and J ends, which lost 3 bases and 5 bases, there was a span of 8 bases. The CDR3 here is CASSFAGENIQYF. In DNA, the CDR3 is TGTGCCAGCAGCTTTGCAGGGGAAAACATTCAGTACTTC.

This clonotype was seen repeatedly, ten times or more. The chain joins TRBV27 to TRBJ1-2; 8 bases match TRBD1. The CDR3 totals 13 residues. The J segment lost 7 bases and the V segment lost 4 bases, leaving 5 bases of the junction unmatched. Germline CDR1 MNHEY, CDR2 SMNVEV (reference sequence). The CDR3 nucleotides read TGTGCCAGCAGTTCCTCGGACAGGGTTGGCTACACCTTC. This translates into CASSSSDRVGYTF.

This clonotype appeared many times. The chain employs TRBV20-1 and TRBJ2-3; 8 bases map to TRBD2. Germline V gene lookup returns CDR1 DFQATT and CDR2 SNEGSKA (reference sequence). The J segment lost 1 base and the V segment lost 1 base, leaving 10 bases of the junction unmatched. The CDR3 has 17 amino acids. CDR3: CSARGPSGRWGTDTQYF. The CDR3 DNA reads TGCAGTGCTAGAGGGCCTAGCGGGCGCTGGGGCACAGATACGCAGTATTTT.

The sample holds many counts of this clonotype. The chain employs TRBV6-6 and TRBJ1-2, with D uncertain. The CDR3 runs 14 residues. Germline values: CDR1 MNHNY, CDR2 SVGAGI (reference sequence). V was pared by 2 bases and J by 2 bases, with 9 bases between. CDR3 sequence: CASSYPGNNYGYTF. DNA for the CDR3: TGTGCCAGCAGTTACCCAGGAAACAACTATGGCTACACCTTC.

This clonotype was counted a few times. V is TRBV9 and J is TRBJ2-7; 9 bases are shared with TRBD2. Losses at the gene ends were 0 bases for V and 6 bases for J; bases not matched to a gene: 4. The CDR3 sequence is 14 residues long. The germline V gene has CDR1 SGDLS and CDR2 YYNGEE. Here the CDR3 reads CASSVGGAGGEQYF. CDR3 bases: TGTGCCAGCAGCGTAGGAGGAGCGGGAGGCGAGCAGTACTTC.

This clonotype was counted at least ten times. The DNA of the CDR3 is TGCGCCAGCAGCCAAATTGTAGCGGGAGCCTACGAGCAGTACTTC. Amino acid sequence: CASSQIVAGAYEQYF. The gene calls are TRBV4-3 and TRBJ2-7; 9 nucleotides line up with TRBD2. Germline assignment: CDR1 LGHNA and CDR2 YSLEER. Trimming cost V 2 bases and J 2 bases; bases outside gene matches: 4. This CDR3 spans 15 amino acids.

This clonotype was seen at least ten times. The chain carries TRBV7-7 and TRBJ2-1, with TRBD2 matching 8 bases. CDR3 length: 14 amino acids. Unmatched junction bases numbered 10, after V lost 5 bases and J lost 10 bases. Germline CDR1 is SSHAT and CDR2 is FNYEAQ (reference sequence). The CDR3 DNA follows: TGTGCCAGCAGCACCACTAGCGGCGTCGGAGAGCAGTTCTTC. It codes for CASSTTSGVGEQFF.

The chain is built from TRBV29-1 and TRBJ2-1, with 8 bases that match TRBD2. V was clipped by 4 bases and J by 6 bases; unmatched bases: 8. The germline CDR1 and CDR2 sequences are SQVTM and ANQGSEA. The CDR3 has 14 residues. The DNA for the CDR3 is TGCAGCGTTGCCCCATCTGCGGGAGGCAATGAGCAGTTCTTC. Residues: CSVAPSAGGNEQFF.

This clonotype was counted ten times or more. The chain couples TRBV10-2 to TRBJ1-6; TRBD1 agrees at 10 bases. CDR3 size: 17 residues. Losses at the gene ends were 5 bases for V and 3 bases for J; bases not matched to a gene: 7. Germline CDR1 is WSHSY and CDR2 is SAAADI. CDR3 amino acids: CASSSRDRGGYNSPLHF. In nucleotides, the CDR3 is TGCGCCAGCAGTTCCAGGGACAGGGGAGGCTATAATTCACCCCTCCACTTT.

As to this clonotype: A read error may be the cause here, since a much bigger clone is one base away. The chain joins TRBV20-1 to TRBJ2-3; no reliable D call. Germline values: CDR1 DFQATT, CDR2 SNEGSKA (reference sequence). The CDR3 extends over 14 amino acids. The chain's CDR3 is CSARVHSSTDTLYF. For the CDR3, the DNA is TGCAGTGCTAGAGTTCACAGCAGCACAGATACGCTGTATTTT.

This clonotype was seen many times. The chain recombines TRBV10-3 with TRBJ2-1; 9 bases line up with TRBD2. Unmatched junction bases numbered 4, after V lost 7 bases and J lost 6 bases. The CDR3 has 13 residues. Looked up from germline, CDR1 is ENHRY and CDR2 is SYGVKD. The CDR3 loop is CAIKRGEVNEQFF. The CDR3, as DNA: TGTGCCATCAAGCGGGGGGAGGTCAATGAGCAGTTCTTC.

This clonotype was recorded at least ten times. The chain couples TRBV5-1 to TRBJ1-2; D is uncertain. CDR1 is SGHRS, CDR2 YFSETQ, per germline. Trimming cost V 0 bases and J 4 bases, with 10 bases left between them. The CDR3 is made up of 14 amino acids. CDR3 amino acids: CASSLEDGSYGYTF. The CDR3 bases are TGCGCCAGCAGCTTGGAGGACGGATCCTATGGCTACACCTTC.

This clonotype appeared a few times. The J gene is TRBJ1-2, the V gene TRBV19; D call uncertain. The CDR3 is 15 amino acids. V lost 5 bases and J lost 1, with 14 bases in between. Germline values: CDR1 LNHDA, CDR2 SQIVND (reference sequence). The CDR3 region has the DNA TGTGCCAGTAGTCCCGACACCGCAGATAACTATGGCTACACCTTC. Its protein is CASSPDTADNYGYTF.

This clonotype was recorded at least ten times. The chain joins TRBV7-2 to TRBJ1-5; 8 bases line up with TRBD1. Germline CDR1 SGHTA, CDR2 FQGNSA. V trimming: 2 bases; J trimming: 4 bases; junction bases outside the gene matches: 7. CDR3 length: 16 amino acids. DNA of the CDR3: TGTGCCAGCAGCTTATTCAGGACAGGGCTTAATCAGCCCCAGCATTTT. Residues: CASSLFRTGLNQPQHF.

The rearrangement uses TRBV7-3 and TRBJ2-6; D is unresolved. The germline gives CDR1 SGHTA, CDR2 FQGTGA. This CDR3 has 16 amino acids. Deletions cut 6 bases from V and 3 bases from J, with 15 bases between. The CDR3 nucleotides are TGTGCCAGCAGTCTCAGCAGTGGAAGTGGGGCCAACGTCCTGACTTTC. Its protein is CASSLSSGSGANVLTF.

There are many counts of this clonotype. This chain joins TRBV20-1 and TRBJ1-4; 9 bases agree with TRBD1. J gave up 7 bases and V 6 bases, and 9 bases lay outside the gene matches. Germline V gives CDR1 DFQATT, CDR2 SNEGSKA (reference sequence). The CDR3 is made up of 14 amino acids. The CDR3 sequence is CSAGDRGTGEKLFF. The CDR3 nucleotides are TGCAGTGCCGGAGACAGGGGGACTGGTGAAAAACTGTTTTTT.

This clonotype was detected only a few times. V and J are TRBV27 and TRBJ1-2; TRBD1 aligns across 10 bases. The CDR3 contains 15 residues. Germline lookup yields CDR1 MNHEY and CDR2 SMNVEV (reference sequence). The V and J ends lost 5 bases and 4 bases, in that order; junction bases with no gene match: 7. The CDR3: CASSPDRGRGYGYTF. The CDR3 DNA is TGTGCCAGCAGTCCAGACAGGGGGCGCGGCTATGGCTACACCTTC.

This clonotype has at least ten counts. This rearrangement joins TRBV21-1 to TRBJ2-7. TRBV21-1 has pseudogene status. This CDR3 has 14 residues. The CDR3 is CASSSQGRSYEQYF. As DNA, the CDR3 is TGTGCCAGCAGCTCCCAGGGGAGGTCCTACGAGCAGTACTTC.

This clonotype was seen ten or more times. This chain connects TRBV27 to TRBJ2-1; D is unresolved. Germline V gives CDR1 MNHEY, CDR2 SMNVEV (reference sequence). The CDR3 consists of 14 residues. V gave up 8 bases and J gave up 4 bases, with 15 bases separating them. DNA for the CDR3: TGTGCCAGCGTCAGCCCGCCGAATTACAATGAGCAGTTCTTC. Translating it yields CASVSPPNYNEQFF.

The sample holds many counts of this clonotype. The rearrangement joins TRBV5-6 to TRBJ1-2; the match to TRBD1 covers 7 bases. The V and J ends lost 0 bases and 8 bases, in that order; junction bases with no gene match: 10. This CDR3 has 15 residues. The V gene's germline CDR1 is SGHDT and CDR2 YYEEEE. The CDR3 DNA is TGTGCCAGCAGCTTGGACGCCGGGACAGTTACCGGCTACACCTTC. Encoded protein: CASSLDAGTVTGYTF.

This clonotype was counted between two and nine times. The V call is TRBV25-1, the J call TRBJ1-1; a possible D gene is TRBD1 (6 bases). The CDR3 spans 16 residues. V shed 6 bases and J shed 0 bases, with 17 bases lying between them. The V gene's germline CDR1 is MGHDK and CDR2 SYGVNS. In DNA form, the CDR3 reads TGTGCCAGCAGGGGGGGGGCCGGTTTGCTGAACACTGAAGCTTTCTTT. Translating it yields CASRGGAGLLNTEAFF.

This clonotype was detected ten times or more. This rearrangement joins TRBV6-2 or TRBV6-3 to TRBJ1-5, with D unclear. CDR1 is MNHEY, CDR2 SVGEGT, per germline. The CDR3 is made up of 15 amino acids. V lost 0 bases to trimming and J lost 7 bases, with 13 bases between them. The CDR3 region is CASSYSYDFMQPQHF. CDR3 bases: TGTGCCAGCAGTTACTCTTACGACTTTATGCAGCCCCAGCATTTT.

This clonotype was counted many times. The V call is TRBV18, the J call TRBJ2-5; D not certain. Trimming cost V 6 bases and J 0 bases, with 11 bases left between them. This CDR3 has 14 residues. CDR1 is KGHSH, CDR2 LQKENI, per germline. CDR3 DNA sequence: TGTGCCAGCTCGCCCTCCACGTACCAAGAGACCCAGTACTTC. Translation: CASSPSTYQETQYF.

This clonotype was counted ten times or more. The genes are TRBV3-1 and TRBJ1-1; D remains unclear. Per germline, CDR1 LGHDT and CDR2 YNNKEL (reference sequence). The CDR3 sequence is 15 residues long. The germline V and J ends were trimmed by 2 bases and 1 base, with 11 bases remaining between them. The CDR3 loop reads CASSQLWAGNTEAFF. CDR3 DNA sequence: TGTGCCAGCAGCCAATTGTGGGCAGGGAACACTGAAGCTTTCTTT.

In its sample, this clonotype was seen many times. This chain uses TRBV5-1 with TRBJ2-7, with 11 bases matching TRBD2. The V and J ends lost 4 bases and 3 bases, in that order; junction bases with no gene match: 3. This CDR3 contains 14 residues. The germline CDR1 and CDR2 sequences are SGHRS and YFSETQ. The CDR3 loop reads CASSMGLADYEQYF. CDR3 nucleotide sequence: TGCGCCAGCAGCATGGGACTAGCGGACTACGAGCAGTACTTC.